A single sample gave rise to the 11 T cell receptor beta chains below, sequenced in a study of CD8+ T cells in alopecia areata. Extracted from the samples, RNA was reverse transcribed into cDNA to serve as the sequencing template. Profiled with immunoSEQ multiplex PCR; TCRdb holds only in-frame clones, not every one. The table includes more than 90,000 clones, 50% to 75% detected once. Treatment noted: oral pan-JAK inhibitor, 5-10 mg twice daily. Source: CD8+ T cells sorted from blood, taken at week 4, from a patient treated with tofacitinib. These receptors were taken from a human donor with alopecia areata.

The chain uses TRBV9 and TRBJ2-5; D possibly matches TRBD1 or TRBD2 (5 bases each). Germline V gives CDR1 SGDLS, CDR2 YYNGEE. Trimming stripped 0 bases from V and 5 bases from J, with 14 bases between. CDR3 size: 15 residues. Written as DNA, the CDR3 is TGTGCCAGCAGCGTAGCCAGGGAAGAGGGGGAGACCCAGTACTTC. Protein product: CASSVAREEGETQYF.

This clone was found once. The CDR3 region is CASSYGTGIEETQYF. In nucleotides, the CDR3 is TGTGCCAGCAGTTACGGGACAGGGATCGAGGAGACCCAGTACTTC. The chain couples TRBV6-5 to TRBJ2-5, with 9 bases fitting TRBD1. There are 15 residues in the CDR3. Germline values: CDR1 MNHEY, CDR2 SVGAGI. V trimming: 2 bases; J trimming: 5 bases; junction bases outside the gene matches: 6.

This clone was counted once. This sequence joins TRBV6-5 and TRBJ2-7; the D call may be TRBD1 or TRBD2 (5 bases each). V was pared by 6 bases and J by 4 bases, with 13 bases between. This CDR3 comprises 13 residues. Germline CDR1 is MNHEY and CDR2 is SVGAGI. CDR3 sequence (DNA): TGTGCCAGCAGCCCGGGACCAAGTTACGAGCAGTACTTC. Its translation is CASSPGPSYEQYF.

J is TRBJ1-2 and V is TRBV7-3; maybe TRBD1 (6 bases). Germline V CDR1 and CDR2: SGHTA, FQGTGA. The CDR3 is made up of 15 amino acids. The ends were cut back, 4 bases at V and 8 bases at J, with 20 bases in the middle. DNA of the CDR3: TGTGCCAGCAGCTCCAGGGACATCCGGCTAGGGGGCTACACCTTC. This translates into CASSSRDIRLGGYTF. The whole variable domain, remainder taken from reference TRBV7-3 and TRBJ1-2, is GAGVSQTPSNKVTEKGKYVELRCDPISGHTALYWYRQSLGQGPEFLIYFQGTGAADDSGLPNDRFFAVRPEGSVSTLKIQRTERGDSAVYLCASSSRDIRLGGYTFGSGTRLTVV.

The V gene is TRBV7-3, the J gene TRBJ1-2; D gene ambiguous. Trimming cost V 3 bases and J 7 bases, with 9 bases left between them. The germline gives CDR1 SGHTA, CDR2 FQGTGA. The CDR3 spans 12 residues. Here the CDR3 DNA reads TGTGCCAGCAGCTTGGATGAGTCTGGCTACACCTTC. It encodes CASSLDESGYTF.

J is TRBJ1-2 and V is TRBV5-6; TRBD1 might be the D (5 bases). Germline V gives CDR1 SGHDT, CDR2 YYEEEE. The length of the CDR3 is 14 residues. Trimming took off 0 bases at V and 6 bases at J, with 12 bases between the two ends. Here the CDR3 reads CASSLVGDVDGYTF. Here the CDR3 DNA reads TGTGCCAGCAGCTTGGTCGGGGACGTAGATGGCTACACCTTC.

This clone was counted between two and nine times. J is TRBJ2-2 and V is TRBV29-1; D unclear. The V and J ends lost 4 bases and 8 bases respectively, with 8 bases between them. The CDR3 loop spans 11 amino acids. The germline CDR1 and CDR2 sequences are SQVTM and ANQGSEA. CDR3 bases: TGCAGCGTTGTTGAGGTGGGGGAGCTGTTTTTT. Its protein product is CSVVEVGELFF.

The chain employs TRBV27 and TRBJ1-2; the D gene is possibly TRBD1 (6 bases). Trimming pared 3 bases from V and 4 bases from J, leaving 18 bases between. The CDR3 runs 16 residues. Germline assignment: CDR1 MNHEY and CDR2 SMNVEV (reference sequence). CDR3 protein: CASSFSGTNPSYGYTF. DNA of the CDR3: TGTGCCAGCAGTTTCTCCGGGACAAACCCCTCCTATGGCTACACCTTC.

The chain combines TRBV6-1 with TRBJ2-7; D not certain. Germline V gene lookup returns CDR1 MNHNS and CDR2 SASEGT. The V end was cut by 11 bases, the J end by 0 bases, with 14 bases between. The CDR3 totals 13 residues. CDR3 nucleotide sequence: TGTGCCGCTACCCTCGGGTACTCCTACGAGCAGTACTTC. It encodes CAATLGYSYEQYF.

The chain couples TRBV30 to TRBJ2-1, with D maybe TRBD2 (6 bases). In germline, CDR1 is GTSNPN, CDR2 SVGIG (reference sequence). Trimming removed 1 base from V and 5 bases from J, with 6 bases in between. The CDR3 is 12 residues long. This CDR3 reads CAWSGGDNEQFF. The DNA of the CDR3 is TGTGCCTGGAGTGGCGGGGACAATGAGCAGTTCTTC. Using reference TRBV30 and TRBJ2-1 for the parts outside the CDR3, the full variable domain is SQTIHQWPATLVQPVGSPLSLECTVEGTSNPNLYWYRQAAGRGLQLLFYSVGIGQISSEVPQNLSASRPQDRQFILSSKKLLLSDSGFYLCAWSGGDNEQFFGPGTRLTVL.

The chain recombines TRBV2 with TRBJ2-4; 8 bases line up with TRBD1. Germline CDR1 and CDR2: SNHLY and FYNNEI. The J segment lost 4 bases and the V segment lost 3 bases, leaving 5 bases of the junction unmatched. The CDR3 sequence is 15 residues long. The CDR3 region is CASSDGQGSKNIQYF. The CDR3, as DNA: TGTGCCAGCAGTGACGGACAGGGATCTAAAAACATTCAGTACTTC.